This is a list of T cell receptor beta chains from one sample in a study of control samples from healthy donors and cancer patients. Measured with immunoSEQ multiplex PCR; TCRdb has only the in-frame clones, and not every one. Found here are some 140,000 clones, roughly 90% of them singletons; the top ten hold approximately 7.5%. The sequenced sample was PBMCs. Receptors were obtained from a man aged 50 or older with head and neck cancer. Each CDR3 is given with its conserved first and last residue. A D gene is named only where the DNA matches it firmly. Only some rows state a clone size, as once, few, many or a class for expanded clones.

size: NA; V: TRBV6-6; J: TRBJ2-3; D: NA; CDR3: CASSHRDSNPPDTQYF; DNA: TGTGCCAGCAGCCACCGGGACTCAAATCCCCCAGATACGCAGTATTTT
size: NA; V: TRBV5-1; J: TRBJ1-1; D: NA; CDR3: CASSFPGHGANTEAFF; DNA: TGCGCCAGCAGCTTCCCGGGACACGGGGCGAACACTGAAGCTTTCTTT
size: NA; V: TRBV24-1; J: TRBJ2-2; D: TRBD2; CDR3: CATSKGREGLNTGELFF; DNA: TGTGCCACCTCCAAAGGGCGGGAGGGGCTAAACACCGGGGAGCTGTTTTTT
size: NA; V: TRBV27; J: TRBJ2-2; D: NA; CDR3: CASSFQQGTGELFF; DNA: TGTGCCAGCAGTTTTCAACAGGGAACCGGGGAGCTGTTTTTT
size: NA; V: TRBV3-1/TRBV3-2; J: TRBJ2-5; D: NA; CDR3: CASSLLARSGRGTQYF; DNA: TGTGCCAGCAGTCTTCTTGCGAGGAGCGGGCGCGGGACCCAGTACTTC
size: few; V: TRBV10-1; J: TRBJ2-7; D: TRBD1; CDR3: CASRGQGSHEQYF; DNA: TGCGCCAGCAGGGGACAGGGGTCCCACGAGCAGTACTTC
size: NA; V: TRBV5-1; J: TRBJ1-6; D: NA; CDR3: CASSPRVGGDSPLHF; DNA: TGCGCCAGCAGCCCCAGAGTAGGGGGGGATTCACCCCTCCACTTT
size: NA; V: TRBV11-2; J: TRBJ2-2; D: TRBD1; CDR3: CASSMTGGTGELFF; DNA: TGTGCCAGCAGCATGACAGGGGGGACCGGGGAGCTGTTTTTT
size: NA; V: TRBV7-3; J: TRBJ2-3; D: NA; CDR3: CASSFSRDTQYF; DNA: TGTGCCAGCAGCTTTTCCAGAGATACGCAGTATTTT
size: NA; V: TRBV7-6; J: TRBJ2-6; D: NA; CDR3: CASSLEGSGANVLTF; DNA: TGTGCCAGCAGCTTGGAGGGCTCTGGGGCCAACGTCCTGACTTTC
size: NA; V: TRBV7-8; J: TRBJ1-2; D: TRBD1; CDR3: CASSLGDRGYYGYTF; DNA: TGTGCCAGCAGCTTAGGGGACAGGGGATACTATGGCTACACCTTC
size: NA; V: TRBV18; J: TRBJ1-3; D: NA; CDR3: CASSPGTRSSGNTIYF; DNA: TGTGCCAGCTCACCAGGGACTAGAAGCTCTGGAAACACCATATATTTT
size: NA; V: TRBV7-2; J: TRBJ2-1; D: NA; CDR3: CASSPRVGDIGYNEQFF; DNA: TGTGCCAGCAGCCCCCGGGTAGGCGATATTGGTTACAATGAGCAGTTCTTC
size: NA; V: TRBV28; J: TRBJ1-6; D: NA; CDR3: CASSPSGVRSPLHF; DNA: TGTGCCAGCAGCCCGTCGGGGGTCCGGTCACCCCTCCACTTT
size: NA; V: TRBV6-5; J: TRBJ2-1; D: NA; CDR3: CASRLDSYNEQFF; DNA: TGTGCCAGCAGACTTGACTCCTACAATGAGCAGTTCTTC
size: few; V: TRBV2; J: TRBJ2-3; D: NA; CDR3: CASSEGSGGDTQYF; DNA: TGTGCCAGCAGTGAAGGGTCAGGAGGGGATACGCAGTATTTT
size: NA; V: TRBV3-1/TRBV3-2; J: TRBJ1-3; D: NA; CDR3: CASSQEGGGWLRNTIYF; DNA: TGTGCCAGCAGCCAAGAGGGCGGCGGGTGGTTGAGAAACACCATATATTTT